The rows below give T cell receptor beta chains drawn from one sample of a study of metastatic and nonmetastatic thyroid tumors. Via MiXCR, TCRdb re-called the PCR reads. The repertoire includes some 40,000 clones, less than 25% of them detected once, and about 15% sits in the top ten. The sample consisted of tumor tissue. Receptors were obtained from a female donor with papillary thyroid cancer or a benign thyroid nodule (not recorded which). Some clones in this sample may be carry-over from other donors' samples. CDR3s include the opening cysteine and the closing phenylalanine or tryptophan. A D gene is named only where the DNA matches it firmly.

D gene,V gene,J gene,CDR3 protein
NA,TRBV12-3/TRBV12-4,TRBJ1-2,CASSSSDRLGGGYTF
TRBD2,TRBV12-3/TRBV12-4,TRBJ2-5,CASSFLGGGLQETQYF
NA,TRBV27,TRBJ2-1,CASSFSGRYNEQFF
NA,TRBV20-1,TRBJ2-3,CSARYTSTDTQYF
NA,TRBV24-1,TRBJ1-2,CATSLPGGGGGYTF
NA,TRBV5-1,TRBJ2-1,CASRSPYRVRGDEQFF
TRBD1,TRBV29-1,TRBJ1-2,CSVVNIGQVYGYTF
NA,TRBV27,TRBJ2-7,CSSSLCPASYEQYF
TRBD1,TRBV29-1,TRBJ1-2,CSADRGYGYTF
TRBD1,TRBV6-1,TRBJ2-2,CASRNGQGEVGELFF
NA,TRBV11-2,TRBJ2-7,CASSLGYSSYEQYF
NA,TRBV11-1,TRBJ2-1,CASSPEQIRDNEQFF
TRBD2,TRBV3-1,TRBJ2-7,CASSQVSGLKTYEQYF
NA,TRBV15,TRBJ2-7,CATSRGGGEQYF
NA,TRBV2,TRBJ2-1,CASKKAPYSYSEQFF
NA,TRBV6-2/TRBV6-3,TRBJ1-5,CASSYGDIGNQPQHF
TRBD2,TRBV27,TRBJ2-1,CASSFSGRENEQFF
TRBD2,TRBV9,TRBJ2-1,CASSVASGFSYNEQFF
TRBD2,TRBV10-3,TRBJ2-7,CAISPRTSGGYEQYF
NA,TRBV20-1,TRBJ1-6,CSAREEDLHF
TRBD2,TRBV6-2/TRBV6-3,TRBJ2-2,CASRELAGGQDTGELFF
TRBD1,TRBV5-1,TRBJ2-7,CASSPAGQGASYEQYF
NA,TRBV6-1,TRBJ1-1,CASSEPTPGGAFF
TRBD1,TRBV27,TRBJ2-1,CASGKTGTTNEQFF
TRBD1,TRBV6-1,TRBJ1-6,CASSGHWTGGRSPLHF
TRBD1,TRBV18,TRBJ1-2,CASSPGTGEGYTF
NA,TRBV6-1,TRBJ2-5,CASSEGLGLGQETQYF
NA,TRBV20-1,TRBJ2-2,CSARFVSKGDTGELFF
NA,TRBV6-1,TRBJ2-1,CASIRVPGSSYNEQFF
NA,TRBV24-1,TRBJ2-3,CATSSPSEAATQYF
NA,TRBV19,TRBJ1-1,CASRGPQGGSTEAFF
TRBD1,TRBV5-1,TRBJ1-2,CASSFDRDGYTF
NA,TRBV20-1,TRBJ1-1,CSSKGSGTEAFF
NA,TRBV3-1,TRBJ2-3,CASSQVSSSTDTQYF
NA,TRBV7-9,TRBJ2-2,CASSLYSWDAGELFF
TRBD2,TRBV20-1,TRBJ2-7,CSARGGLASSYEQYF
TRBD1,TRBV6-1,TRBJ2-5,CASSLRWTGGHGETQYF
TRBD2,TRBV20-1,TRBJ2-7,CSARGAYEQYF
NA,TRBV27,TRBJ2-7,CASSFETPLICGDEQYF
NA,TRBV12-3/TRBV12-4,TRBJ1-1,CASSPLGTSWAFF